The 16 T cell receptor beta chains given below trace back to one sample, sequenced in a study of shared clonotypes between healthy human individuals. Clones were read by immunoSEQ multiplex PCR, and TCRdb kept only the in-frame ones, dropping some. The sample has around 940,000 clones, 60% to 85% seen once. Sequencing was performed on memory CD4+ T cells sorted from blood. Subset indicated: CD45RA-negative fraction. The receptors originated from a man aged 18 to 29 in good health.

The rearrangement joins TRBV9 to TRBJ2-2; TRBD2 might be the D (5 bases). Trimming left V 0 bases short and J 2 bases short, with 14 bases between. Germline V gene data show CDR1 as SGDLS and CDR2 as YYNGEE. The CDR3 loop spans 17 amino acids. DNA of the CDR3: TGTGCCAGCAGCGTAGCTTCCGGGGTAACAAACACCGGGGAGCTGTTTTTT. Translating gives CASSVASGVTNTGELFF.

The V gene is TRBV6-1, the J gene TRBJ1-2, with D unclear. The germline CDR1 and CDR2 sequences are MNHNS and SASEGT. CDR3 length: 15 residues. Trimming took 8 bases from V and 1 from J, leaving 17 bases between them. The CDR3 DNA is TGTGCCAGCCGTCTCGGGGTCAACGGTAACTATGGCTACACCTTC. Protein: CASRLGVNGNYGYTF.

This clone was found once. The genes are TRBV6-1 and TRBJ1-5; TRBD1 might be the D (5 bases). The CDR3 loop spans 16 amino acids. Per the germline V gene, CDR1 is MNHNS and CDR2 is SASEGT. Trimming removed 3 bases at V and 1 base at J, with 13 bases between. CDR3 amino acids: CASSERRAASNQPQHF. In DNA form, the CDR3 reads TGTGCCAGCAGTGAGCGCAGGGCAGCCAGCAATCAGCCCCAGCATTTT.

This clone was detected once. This rearrangement joins TRBV7-8 to TRBJ1-1, with D tentatively TRBD1 (6 bases). The CDR3 has 14 residues. V was shortened by 2 bases and J by 4 bases, with 11 bases between the two germline ends. Looked up from germline, CDR1 is SGHVS and CDR2 is FQNEAQ. The CDR3 nucleotides read TGTGCCAGCAGCTTAAGGCAGGGGACCACTGAAGCTTTCTTT. Protein: CASSLRQGTTEAFF.

This clone was counted a single time. This chain connects TRBV11-3 to TRBJ2-2; D might be TRBD2 (5 bases). The V end lost 4 bases, the J end lost 6 bases, and 15 bases lay between the germline ends. CDR3 size: 15 residues. Germline CDR1 SGHNT, CDR2 YENEEA. CDR3 protein: CASSSDALGAGELFF. DNA of the CDR3: TGTGCCAGCAGCTCCGACGCCCTCGGGGCCGGGGAGCTGTTTTTT.

The chain combines TRBV29-1 with TRBJ1-1, with no clear D. Germline lookup yields CDR1 SQVTM and CDR2 ANQGSEA. With 5 bases removed from V and 2 bases from J, the gap between germline ends came to 15 bases. The CDR3 runs 14 residues. The CDR3 bases are TGCAGCGTTCGACTAAGGACGACAAACACTGAAGCTTTCTTT. Translating gives CSVRLRTTNTEAFF.

The rearrangement joins TRBV16 to TRBJ1-1, with D perhaps TRBD1 (6 bases). CDR1 KGHSY and CDR2 FQNENV come from the germline V gene. This CDR3 contains 14 residues. V shed 4 bases and J shed 6 bases, with 15 bases lying between them. The CDR3 DNA reads as TGTGCCAGCAGCCCCCTCCAACAGGGTTCTGAAGCTTTCTTT. As protein: CASSPLQQGSEAFF.

The chain employs TRBV5-4 and TRBJ2-2, with 7 bases lining up with TRBD1. V was pared by 0 bases and J by 4 bases, with 6 bases of the junction left unmatched. Germline V CDR1 and CDR2: SGHNT, YYREEE (reference sequence). The CDR3 loop spans 16 amino acids. The CDR3 region is CASSLGGTAATGELFF. CDR3 DNA sequence: TGTGCCAGCAGCTTGGGAGGGACAGCCGCCACCGGGGAGCTGTTTTTT.

The chain combines TRBV4-2 with TRBJ1-4; D is undetermined. This CDR3 has 11 amino acids. Between the trimmed V and J ends, which lost 6 bases and 4 bases, there was a span of 3 bases. CDR1 and CDR2 (germline): LGHNA, YNFKEQ. CDR3 nucleotide sequence: TGTGCCAGCAGTGTTAATGAAAAACTGTTTTTT. It specifies CASSVNEKLFF.

Remarks on this clone: The sample contains more than one DNA sequence encoding this CDR3. The chain combines TRBV5-4 with TRBJ2-3, with D possibly matching TRBD1 (5 bases). CDR1 is SGHNT and CDR2 is YYREEE in the germline V gene (reference sequence). V lost 4 bases and J lost 6, with 15 bases in between. The length of the CDR3 is 14 residues. The CDR3 coding sequence is TGTGCCAGCAGCCAACAAGGGGAAAGCGATACGCAGTATTTT. Its translation: CASSQQGESDTQYF.

Many counts were recorded for this clone. The chain employs TRBV6-5 and TRBJ2-7; 11 bases align to TRBD2. Germline assignment: CDR1 MNHEY and CDR2 SVGAGI. The trim removed 3 bases at V and 8 bases at J, leaving 9 bases unmatched. The CDR3 is made up of 15 amino acids. CDR3 sequence reads: CASSYGASGGTKQYF. CDR3 sequence (DNA): TGTGCCAGCAGTTATGGGGCTAGCGGGGGGACTAAGCAGTACTTC.

The V and J genes are TRBV5-1 and TRBJ1-2; TRBD1 might be the D (5 bases). V lost 4 bases and J 4 bases, leaving 14 bases between the germline ends. The CDR3 extends over 14 amino acids. CDR1 is SGHRS, CDR2 YFSETQ, per germline. The CDR3 sequence: CASSTSGATYGYTF. The CDR3 nucleotides are TGCGCCAGCAGCACATCTGGGGCGACCTATGGCTACACCTTC.

The chain has TRBV25-1 and TRBJ2-1; 9 bases are shared with TRBD2. V dropped 5 bases and J dropped 6; count of bases not matched to a gene: 8. This CDR3 has 15 residues. CDR1 is MGHDK and CDR2 is SYGVNS in the germline V gene. CDR3 in amino acids: CASSLAGPVTNEQFF. CDR3 bases: TGTGCCAGCAGTCTAGCGGGACCCGTAACCAATGAGCAGTTCTTC.

This chain joins TRBV15 and TRBJ2-7; 10 bases are shared with TRBD1. This CDR3 has 15 amino acids. Germline CDR1 is LNHNV and CDR2 is YYDKDF (reference sequence). V shed 0 bases and J 3 bases; nucleotides not matched to a gene: 2. CDR3 protein: CATSRETGGSYEQYF. CDR3 coding DNA: TGTGCCACCAGCAGAGAGACAGGGGGCAGCTACGAGCAGTACTTC.

The rearrangement uses TRBV18 and TRBJ2-5; a weak D match, TRBD1 (5 bases). The CDR3 covers 16 residues. Germline loops: CDR1 KGHSH, CDR2 LQKENI. V was clipped by 0 bases and J by 2 bases, with 13 bases between them. CDR3 sequence reads: CASSPPGRASQETQYF. The CDR3 region has the DNA TGTGCCAGCTCACCACCGGGCAGGGCCTCTCAAGAGACCCAGTACTTC.

This clone was found once. This chain links TRBV7-2 with TRBJ2-7; D gene uncertain. Trimming shortened V by 3 bases and J by 4 bases, and 4 bases separated the two germline ends. The CDR3 totals 11 residues. Germline CDR1 reads SGHTA; CDR2 reads FQGNSA. This chain's CDR3 is CASSLKYEQYF. The CDR3 nucleotides read TGTGCCAGCAGCTTGAAATACGAGCAGTACTTC.